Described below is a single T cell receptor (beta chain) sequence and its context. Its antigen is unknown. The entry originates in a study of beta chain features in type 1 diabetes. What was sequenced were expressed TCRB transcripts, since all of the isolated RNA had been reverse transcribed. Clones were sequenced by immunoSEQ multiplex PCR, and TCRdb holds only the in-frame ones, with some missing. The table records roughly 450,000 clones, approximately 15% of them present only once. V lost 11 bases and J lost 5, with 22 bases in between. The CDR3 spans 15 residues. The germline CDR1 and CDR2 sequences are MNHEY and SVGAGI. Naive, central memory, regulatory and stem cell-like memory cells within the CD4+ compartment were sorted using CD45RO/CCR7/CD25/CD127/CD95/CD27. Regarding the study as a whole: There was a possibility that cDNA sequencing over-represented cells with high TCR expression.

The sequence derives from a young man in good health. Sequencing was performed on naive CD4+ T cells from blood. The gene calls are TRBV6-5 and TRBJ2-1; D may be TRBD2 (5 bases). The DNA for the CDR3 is TGTGCCGCCAGCAGAGGACTGGCTGGGCACAATGAGCAGTTCTTC. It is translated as CAASRGLAGHNEQFF.